This T cell receptor (beta chain) comes out of a study of OX40 agonist ivuxolimab in advanced cancers. For context, the study as a whole: The costimulatory receptor OX40 (CD134) was targeted by ivuxolimab, a fully human IgG2 agonistic monoclonal antibody. The paper reports the monotherapy dose-escalation portion (N ≈ 50 patients) of the phase I ivuxolimab trial. Prior anti-PD-1, anti-PD-L1 or anti-CTLA-4 therapy was permitted, and checkpoint inhibitors had been received by roughly 42% of dose-escalation patients. Partial responses were achieved by three dose-escalation patients, of whom one had hepatocellular carcinoma and two had cutaneous melanoma. In the dose-escalation cohort, roughly four fifths of patients were male, and the mean age was approximately 60 years, with a range of about 23 to 85. Intravenous ivuxolimab was administered to patients every 2 weeks at six dose levels: 0.01, 0.1, 0.3, 1.5, 3 and 10 mg/kg. The point of sequencing TCRbeta in the periphery was to test whether ivuxolimab changed TCR sequence diversity and drove clonal T-cell expansion. Among the approximately 54 dose-escalation patients, some 19 had hepatocellular carcinoma, roughly 15 melanoma, 9 renal cell carcinoma and 9 head and neck cancer. What the study reported, not specific to this receptor: Clonal expansion of both CD4+ and CD8+ blood T cells was observed from baseline to week 6 at doses 0.1 to 3.0 mg/kg. After ivuxolimab, CD8+ T cells had more expanded clones than CD4+ T cells on average. Low levels of normalized T-cell clonal expansion were also seen in some patients who did not respond. In partial responders in the 0.1-3.0 mg/kg groups, normalized peripheral clonal expansion was found to be among the lowest, especially among CD8+ T cells. Antigen specificity was not determined for the clonally expanded peripheral T cells.

Concerning this clone itself: Its specific antigen is unknown. Base quality data are lacking; no much larger clone is found one base away.

The trial excluded patients who had a history of autoimmune disease or were on systemic immunosuppression. Peripheral blood for TCR sequencing was collected from all dose cohorts at baseline, on cycle 4 day 1, and on cycle 7 day 1. The samples were drawn from a first-in-human, open-label, multicenter phase I dose-escalation trial of ivuxolimab. Adults with locally advanced or metastatic melanoma, renal cell, hepatocellular, or head and neck squamous cell carcinoma were enrolled in the trial. Before TCR sequencing, CD4+ and CD8+ T cells were separately sorted from peripheral blood. CDR1 MNHEY and CDR2 SMNVEV were looked up in the germline V gene (reference sequence). Cut back by 5 bases and 4 bases, the V and J ends lie 17 bases apart. Taken from cysteine to phenylalanine, the CDR3 has 15 residues. Only CDR3 DNA is held: 45 bases, read in frame from base 1. Genomic DNA was isolated from the sorted cells so that the TCRbeta CDR3 region could be sequenced. The immunoSEQ Assay was used for sequencing of TCRbeta CDR3 regions. TCRdb's version of the immuneACCESS table is confined to in-frame rearrangements and falls short of the full clone set. An unresolved V gene accounts for under half of the shortfall where checked; the remainder is of unknown origin. For this sample there are 70,000 or so clones; roughly 90% appear just once. Of the sample, about 0.3% falls within the top ten clones.

The sample was CD4+ or CD8+ T cells sorted from blood, taken in a trial of the OX40 agonist ivuxolimab. The TCR comes from an adult with an advanced solid tumor such as melanoma, head and neck, liver or kidney cancer. The chain was built from TRBV27 and TRBJ1-2; the D segment could be TRBD1, given 5 matching bases. CDR3 protein: CASSPYATGSYGYTF. The base sequence is TGTGCCAGCAGTCCATACGCCACAGGTTCCTATGGCTACACCTTC.